The 7 T cell receptor beta chains given below trace back to one sample, sequenced in a study of CD8+ T cells in alopecia areata. RNA extraction was followed by reverse transcription into cDNA, which acted as the sequencing template. The repertoire was sequenced with immunoSEQ multiplex PCR; TCRdb's copy has only in-frame clones and lacks some. The sample lists 150,000 to 200,000 clones, approximately 56% occurring once. Sample: CD4+ T cells sorted from blood, taken at week 0. All receptors derive from a human donor with alopecia areata.

The chain combines TRBV29-1 with TRBJ1-1, with 9 bases lining up with TRBD1. Per the germline V gene, CDR1 is SQVTM and CDR2 is ANQGSEA. CDR3 size: 12 residues. After removal of 2 bases from V and 11 bases from J, the junction contained 6 bases not matched to a gene. CDR3 region: CSVEKGTGNAFF. DNA for the CDR3: TGCAGCGTTGAAAAGGGGACAGGGAACGCTTTCTTT.

This chain uses TRBV11-3 with TRBJ2-7; 7 bases line up with TRBD1. J was trimmed by 7 bases and V by 5 bases; bases with no gene match: 5. Germline CDR1 reads SGHNT; CDR2 reads YENEEA. The CDR3 has 12 amino acids. The chain's CDR3 is CASSETGYEQYF. CDR3 nucleotide sequence: TGTGCCAGCAGCGAGACAGGGTATGAGCAGTACTTC.

J is TRBJ2-3 and V is TRBV29-1; no firm D call. The germline gives CDR1 SQVTM, CDR2 ANQGSEA. This CDR3 region has 12 residues. Trimming cost V 2 bases and J 3 bases, with 6 bases left between them. CDR3 residues: CSVETWTDTQYF. DNA for the CDR3: TGCAGCGTTGAAACGTGGACAGATACGCAGTATTTT.

In this sample, this clone turned up a few times. The chain combines TRBV11-2 with TRBJ1-1; D unresolved. Germline V gene sequence: CDR1 SGHAT, CDR2 FQNNGV. Trimming cost V 5 bases and J 6 bases, with 13 bases left between them. CDR3 length: 13 residues. The CDR3 loop reads CASSDGIYAEAFF. Written as DNA, the CDR3 is TGTGCCAGCAGCGACGGAATTTATGCTGAAGCTTTCTTT.

V usage is TRBV29-1 and J usage is TRBJ1-2; D unresolved. V was cut by 4 bases and J by 2 bases, with 5 bases left in between. CDR3 length: 11 amino acids. CDR1 and CDR2 from the germline V gene are SQVTM and ANQGSEA. This CDR3 is CSVGLNYGYTF. The CDR3 DNA reads TGCAGCGTTGGGCTGAACTATGGCTACACCTTC.

Concerning this clone: The same CDR3 also results from other DNA sequences found in this sample. This chain uses TRBV25-1 with TRBJ2-7, with a tentative D call TRBD1 (5 bases). CDR1 is MGHDK, CDR2 SYGVNS, per germline. This CDR3 region has 12 residues. The germline V and J ends were trimmed by 4 bases and 4 bases, with 8 bases remaining between them. CDR3 amino acids: CASSGQFYEQYF. The CDR3 DNA sequence: TGTGCCAGCAGTGGACAGTTTTACGAGCAGTACTTC.

This chain links TRBV19 with TRBJ2-7, with 9 bases lining up with TRBD2. After removal of 4 bases from V and 3 bases from J, the junction contained 7 bases not matched to a gene. The CDR3 consists of 15 residues. CDR1 is LNHDA, CDR2 SQIVND, per germline (reference sequence). The CDR3: CASSSGTSSIYEQYF. The CDR3 DNA sequence: TGTGCCAGTAGTAGCGGGACTAGCAGTATCTACGAGCAGTACTTC.